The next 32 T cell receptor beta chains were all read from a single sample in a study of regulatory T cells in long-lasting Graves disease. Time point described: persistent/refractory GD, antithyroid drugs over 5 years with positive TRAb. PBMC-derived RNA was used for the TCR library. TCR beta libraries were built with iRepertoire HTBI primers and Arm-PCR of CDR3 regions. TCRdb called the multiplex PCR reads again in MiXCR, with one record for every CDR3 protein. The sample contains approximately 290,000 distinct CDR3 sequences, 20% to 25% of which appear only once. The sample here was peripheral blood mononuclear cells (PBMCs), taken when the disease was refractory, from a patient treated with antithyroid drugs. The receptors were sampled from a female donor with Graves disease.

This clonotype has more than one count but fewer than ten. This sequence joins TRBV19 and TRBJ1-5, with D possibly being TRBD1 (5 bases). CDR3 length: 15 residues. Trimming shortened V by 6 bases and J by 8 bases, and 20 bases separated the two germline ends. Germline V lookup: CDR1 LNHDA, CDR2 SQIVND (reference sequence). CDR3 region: CASSPGGRGWKPQHF. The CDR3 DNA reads TGTGCCAGTAGCCCGGGTGGGAGGGGCTGGAAGCCCCAGCATTTT.

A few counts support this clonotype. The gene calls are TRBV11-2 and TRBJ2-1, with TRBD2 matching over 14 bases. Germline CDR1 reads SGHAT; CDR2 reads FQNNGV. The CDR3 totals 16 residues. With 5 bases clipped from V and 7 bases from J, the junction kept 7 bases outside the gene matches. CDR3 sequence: CASSIRLAGGGNEQFF. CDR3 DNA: TGTGCCAGCAGCATACGACTAGCGGGAGGGGGGAATGAGCAGTTCTTC.

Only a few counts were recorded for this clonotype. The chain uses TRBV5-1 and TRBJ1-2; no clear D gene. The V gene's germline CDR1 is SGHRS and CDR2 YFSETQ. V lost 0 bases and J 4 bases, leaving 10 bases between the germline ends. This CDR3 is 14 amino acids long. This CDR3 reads CASSLDQASYGYTF. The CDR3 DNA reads TGCGCCAGCAGCTTGGATCAGGCCAGCTATGGCTACACCTTC. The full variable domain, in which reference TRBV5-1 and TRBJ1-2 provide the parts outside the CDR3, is KAGVTQTPRYLIKTRGQQVTLSCSPISGHRSVSWYQQTPGQGLQFLFEYFSETQRNKGNFPGRFSGRQFSNSRSEMNVSTLELGDSALYLCASSLDQASYGYTFGSGTRLTVV.

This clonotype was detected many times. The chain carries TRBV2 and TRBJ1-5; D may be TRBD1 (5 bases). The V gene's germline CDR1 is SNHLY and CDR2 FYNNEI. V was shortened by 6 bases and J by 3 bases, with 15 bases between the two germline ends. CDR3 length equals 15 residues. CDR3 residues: CASSRAQGLNQPQHF. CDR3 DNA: TGTGCCAGCAGCAGGGCTCAGGGCCTCAATCAGCCCCAGCATTTT.

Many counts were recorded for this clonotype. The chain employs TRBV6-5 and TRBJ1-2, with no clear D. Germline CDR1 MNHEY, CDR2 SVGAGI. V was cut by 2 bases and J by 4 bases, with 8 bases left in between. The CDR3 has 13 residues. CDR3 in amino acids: CASSYRVTYGYTF. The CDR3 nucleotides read TGTGCCAGCAGTTACCGGGTGACCTATGGCTACACCTTC.

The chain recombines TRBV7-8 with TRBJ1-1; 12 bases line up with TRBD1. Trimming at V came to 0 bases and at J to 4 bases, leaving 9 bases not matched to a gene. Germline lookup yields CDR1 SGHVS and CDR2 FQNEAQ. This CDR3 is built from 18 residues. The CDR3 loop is CASSLARDRGQDGTEAFF. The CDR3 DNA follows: TGTGCCAGCAGCTTAGCCCGGGACAGGGGGCAAGATGGCACTGAAGCTTTCTTT.

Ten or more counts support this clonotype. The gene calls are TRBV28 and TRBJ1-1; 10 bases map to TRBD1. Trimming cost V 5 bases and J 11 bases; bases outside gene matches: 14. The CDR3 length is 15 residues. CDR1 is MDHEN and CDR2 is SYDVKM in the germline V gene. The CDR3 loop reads CASSHPGQGSAGAFF. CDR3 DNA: TGTGCCAGCAGTCACCCGGGACAGGGGAGTGCTGGGGCTTTCTTT.

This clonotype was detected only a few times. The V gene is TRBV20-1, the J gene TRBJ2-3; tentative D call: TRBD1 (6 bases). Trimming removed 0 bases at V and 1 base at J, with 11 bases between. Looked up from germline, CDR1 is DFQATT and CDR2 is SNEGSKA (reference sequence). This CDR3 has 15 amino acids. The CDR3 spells CSARDRDIGTDTQYF. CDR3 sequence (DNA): TGCAGTGCTAGAGACCGGGACATAGGCACAGATACGCAGTATTTT.

The CDR3, as DNA: TGTGCCAGTCGACAGATGGGAGAAAAACTGTTTTTT. It encodes CASRQMGEKLFF. The chain employs TRBV19 and TRBJ1-4; perhaps TRBD1 as D (5 bases). Trimming removed 8 bases at V and 8 bases at J, with 12 bases between. The CDR3 is made up of 12 amino acids. Germline assignment: CDR1 LNHDA and CDR2 SQIVND (reference sequence).

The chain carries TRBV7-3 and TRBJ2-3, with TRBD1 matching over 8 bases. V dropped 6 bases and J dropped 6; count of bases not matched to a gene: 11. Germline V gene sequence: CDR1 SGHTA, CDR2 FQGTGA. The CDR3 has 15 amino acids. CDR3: CASRPTGAQADTQYF. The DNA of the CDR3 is TGTGCCAGCAGGCCGACAGGGGCCCAGGCCGATACGCAGTATTTT.

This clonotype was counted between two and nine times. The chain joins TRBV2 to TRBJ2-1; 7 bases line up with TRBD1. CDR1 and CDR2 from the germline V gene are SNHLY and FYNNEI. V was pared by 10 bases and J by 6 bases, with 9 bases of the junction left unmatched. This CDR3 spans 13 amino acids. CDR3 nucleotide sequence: TGTGCCATCCAGGGACAGTCGTCCAATGAGCAGTTCTTC. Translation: CAIQGQSSNEQFF.

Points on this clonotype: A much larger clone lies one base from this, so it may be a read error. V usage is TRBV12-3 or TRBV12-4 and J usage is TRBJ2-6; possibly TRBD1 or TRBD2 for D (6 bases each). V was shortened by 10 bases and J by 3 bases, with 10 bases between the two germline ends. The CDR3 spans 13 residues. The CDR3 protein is CANREDGANVLTF. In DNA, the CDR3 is TGTGCCAACAGGGAGGATGGGGCCAACGTCCTGACTTTC.

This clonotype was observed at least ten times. CDR3 sequence: CASEVGAPYGEKLFF. For the CDR3, the DNA is TGTGCCAGCGAAGTGGGGGCCCCTTACGGTGAAAAACTGTTTTTT. This chain uses TRBV11-2 with TRBJ1-4; a possible D gene is TRBD1 (6 bases). The CDR3 has 15 amino acids. CDR1 and CDR2 (germline): SGHAT, FQNNGV. Trimming stripped 8 bases from V and 7 bases from J, with 20 bases between.

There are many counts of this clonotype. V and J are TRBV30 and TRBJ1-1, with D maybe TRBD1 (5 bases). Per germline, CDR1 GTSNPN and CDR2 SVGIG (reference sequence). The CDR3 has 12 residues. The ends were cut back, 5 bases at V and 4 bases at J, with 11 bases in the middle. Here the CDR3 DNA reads TGTGCCTGGCAGGGATCGAGCACTGAAGCTTTCTTT. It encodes CAWQGSSTEAFF.

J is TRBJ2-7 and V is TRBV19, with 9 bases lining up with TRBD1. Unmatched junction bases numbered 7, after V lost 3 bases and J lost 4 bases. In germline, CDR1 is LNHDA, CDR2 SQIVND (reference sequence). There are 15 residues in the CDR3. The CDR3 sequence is CASSIGGQGLYEQYF. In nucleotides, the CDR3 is TGTGCCAGTAGTATCGGAGGACAGGGGCTATACGAGCAGTACTTC.

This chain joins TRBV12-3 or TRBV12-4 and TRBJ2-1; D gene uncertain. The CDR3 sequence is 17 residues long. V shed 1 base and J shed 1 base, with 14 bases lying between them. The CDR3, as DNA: TGTGCCAGCAGTTTAGTAGTACTACCCTCATCCTACAATGAGCAGTTCTTC. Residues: CASSLVVLPSSYNEQFF.

CDR3 in amino acids: CASSDTGLAEETQYF. The CDR3 coding sequence is TGTGCCAGCAGTGATACGGGACTAGCGGAAGAGACCCAGTACTTC. V gene TRBV25-1 combines with J gene TRBJ2-5; 11 nucleotides line up with TRBD2. This CDR3 is built from 15 residues. Unmatched junction bases numbered 3, after V lost 3 bases and J lost 3 bases. Germline values: CDR1 MGHDK, CDR2 SYGVNS.

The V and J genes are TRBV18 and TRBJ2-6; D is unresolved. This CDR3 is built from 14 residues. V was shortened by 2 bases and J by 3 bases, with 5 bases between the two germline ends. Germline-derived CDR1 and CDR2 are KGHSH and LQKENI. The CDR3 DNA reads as TGTGCCAGCTCACCAGGGGTTGGGGCCAACGTCCTGACTTTC. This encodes CASSPGVGANVLTF.

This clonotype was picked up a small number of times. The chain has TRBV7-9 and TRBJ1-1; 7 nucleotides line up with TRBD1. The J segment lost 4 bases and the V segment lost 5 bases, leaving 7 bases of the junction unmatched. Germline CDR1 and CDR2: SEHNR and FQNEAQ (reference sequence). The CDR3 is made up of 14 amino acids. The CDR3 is CASSPPPGGTEAFF. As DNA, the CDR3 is TGTGCCAGCAGCCCGCCGCCAGGGGGCACTGAAGCTTTCTTT.

The DNA for the CDR3 is TGTGCCAGCAGCCTAACGGCTGGAAACACCATATATTTT. Translated, it gives CASSLTAGNTIYF. The V and J genes are TRBV5-8 and TRBJ1-3, with D hard to call. There are 13 residues in the CDR3. The germline V gene encodes CDR1 SGHTS and CDR2 YDEGEE. Trimming stripped 4 bases from V and 2 bases from J, with 7 bases between.

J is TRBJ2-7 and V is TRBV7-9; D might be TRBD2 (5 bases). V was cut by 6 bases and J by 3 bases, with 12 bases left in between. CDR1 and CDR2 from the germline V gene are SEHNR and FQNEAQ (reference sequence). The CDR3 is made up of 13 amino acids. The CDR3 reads CASRGEGYYEQYF. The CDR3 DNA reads TGTGCCAGCAGGGGAGAGGGTTACTACGAGCAGTACTTC. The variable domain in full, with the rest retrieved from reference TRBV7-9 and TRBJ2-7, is DTGVSQNPRHKITKRGQNVTFRCDPISEHNRLYWYRQTLGQGPEFLTYFQNEAQLEKSRLLSDRFSAERPKGSFSTLEIQRTEQGDSAMYLCASRGEGYYEQYFGPGTRLTVT.

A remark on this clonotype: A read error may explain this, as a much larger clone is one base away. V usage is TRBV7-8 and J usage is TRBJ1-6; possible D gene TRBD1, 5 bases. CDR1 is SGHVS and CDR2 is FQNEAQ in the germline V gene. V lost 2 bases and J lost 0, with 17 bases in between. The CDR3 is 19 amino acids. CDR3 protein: CASSLFFGTFSSYNSPLHF. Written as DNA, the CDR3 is TGTGCCAGCAGCTTATTCTTCGGGACCTTTAGCTCCTATAATTCACCCCTCCACTTT.

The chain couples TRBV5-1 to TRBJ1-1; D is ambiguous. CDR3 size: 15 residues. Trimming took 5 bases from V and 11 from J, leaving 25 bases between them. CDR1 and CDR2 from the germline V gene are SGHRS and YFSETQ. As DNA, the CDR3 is TGCGCCAGCAGGCTGCGGTTTGAAGAAGATATTTCGGCTTTCTTT. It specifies CASRLRFEEDISAFF.

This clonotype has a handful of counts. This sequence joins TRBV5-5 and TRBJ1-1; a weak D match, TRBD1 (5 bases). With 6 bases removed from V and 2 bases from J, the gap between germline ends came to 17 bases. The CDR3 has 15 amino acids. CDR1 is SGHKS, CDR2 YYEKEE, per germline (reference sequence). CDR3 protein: CASTVRLGDNTEAFF. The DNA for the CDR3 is TGTGCCAGCACCGTGAGGTTGGGGGATAACACTGAAGCTTTCTTT.

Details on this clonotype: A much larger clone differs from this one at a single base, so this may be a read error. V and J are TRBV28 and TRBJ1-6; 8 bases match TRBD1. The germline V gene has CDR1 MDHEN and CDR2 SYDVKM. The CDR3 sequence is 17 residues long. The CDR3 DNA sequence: TGTGCCAACAGTTTATTGGGTCCCGACAGGGGAGGTTCACCCCTCCACTTT. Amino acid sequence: CANSLLGPDRGGSPLHF.

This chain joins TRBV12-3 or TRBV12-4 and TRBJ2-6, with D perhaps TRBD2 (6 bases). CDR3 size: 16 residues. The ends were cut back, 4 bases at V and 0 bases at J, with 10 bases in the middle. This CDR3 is CASSSTGDSGANVLTF. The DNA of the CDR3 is TGTGCCAGCAGTTCCACGGGGGACTCTGGGGCCAACGTCCTGACTTTC.

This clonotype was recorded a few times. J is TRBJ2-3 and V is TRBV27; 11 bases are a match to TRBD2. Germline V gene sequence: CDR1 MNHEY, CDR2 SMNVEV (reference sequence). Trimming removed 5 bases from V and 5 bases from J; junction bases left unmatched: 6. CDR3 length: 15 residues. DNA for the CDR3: TGTGCCAGCAGTCCCATAGCGGGAGGGGGAGATACGCAGTATTTT. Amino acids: CASSPIAGGGDTQYF.

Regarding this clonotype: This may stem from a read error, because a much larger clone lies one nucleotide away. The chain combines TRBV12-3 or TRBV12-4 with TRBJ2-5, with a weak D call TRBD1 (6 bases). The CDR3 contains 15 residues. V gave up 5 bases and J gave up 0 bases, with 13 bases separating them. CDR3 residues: CASSIRQAHQETQYF. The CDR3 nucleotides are TGTGCCAGCAGTATCCGACAGGCGCACCAAGAGACCCAGTACTTC.

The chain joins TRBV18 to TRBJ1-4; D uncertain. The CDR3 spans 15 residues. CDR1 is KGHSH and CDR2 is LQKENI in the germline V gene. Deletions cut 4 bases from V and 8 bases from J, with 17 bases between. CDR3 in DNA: TGTGCCAGCTCACGAGTAGGGAGAACGAACGAAAAACTGTTTTTT. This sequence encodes CASSRVGRTNEKLFF.

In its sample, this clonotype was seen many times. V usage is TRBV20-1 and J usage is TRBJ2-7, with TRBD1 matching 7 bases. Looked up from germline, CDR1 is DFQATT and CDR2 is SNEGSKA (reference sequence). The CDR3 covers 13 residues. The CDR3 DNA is TGCAGCTTACCGGGACAGAACTCCTACGAGCAGTACTTC. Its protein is CSLPGQNSYEQYF.

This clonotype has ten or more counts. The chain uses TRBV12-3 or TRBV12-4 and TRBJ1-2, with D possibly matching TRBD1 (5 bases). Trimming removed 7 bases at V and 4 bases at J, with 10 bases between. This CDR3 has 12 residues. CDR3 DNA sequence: TGTGCCAGCACCCTAAGGGGCTATGGCTACACCTTC. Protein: CASTLRGYGYTF.

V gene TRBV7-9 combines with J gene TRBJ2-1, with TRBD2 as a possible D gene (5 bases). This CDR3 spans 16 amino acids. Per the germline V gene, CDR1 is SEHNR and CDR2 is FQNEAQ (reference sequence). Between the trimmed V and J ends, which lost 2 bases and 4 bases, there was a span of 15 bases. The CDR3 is CASSLQRGEVYNEQFF. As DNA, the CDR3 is TGTGCCAGCAGCTTACAACGGGGAGAGGTGTACAATGAGCAGTTCTTC.